Below, one T cell receptor (beta chain) is given with its context. The J segment lost 4 bases and the V segment lost 11 bases, leaving 9 bases of the junction unmatched. Germline V CDR1 and CDR2: MNHNS, SASEGT. The CDR3 is made up of 13 amino acids. The data were taken from a study of identifying expanded T cells in peripheral blood. Method: immunoSEQ multiplex PCR; TCRdb's copy keeps in-frame clones and lacks some. The table shows approximately 120,000 clones, with over 65% occurring only once. Source material: blood. This clonotype originated in a person aged 18 to 75 in good health. This sequence joins TRBV6-1 and TRBJ2-7; TRBD1 agrees at 9 bases. CDR3 residues: CAGSGQGRYEQYF. The CDR3 DNA reads TGTGCCGGATCGGGACAGGGTAGATACGAGCAGTACTTC.